A single sample gave rise to the 12 T cell receptor beta chains below, sequenced in a study of cytomegalovirus exposure and HLA in healthy donors. Researchers ran the PCR with 60 Vbeta and 13 Jbeta primers. Sequencing was performed with immunoSEQ multiplex PCR; in TCRdb, only in-frame clones are kept and a portion is missing. The table includes roughly 120,000 clones, 80% detected once. What was sequenced was PBMCs. Every receptor here comes from a man aged 25 to 45 in good health and CMV-seronegative.

The J gene is TRBJ2-3, the V gene TRBV27, with 7 bases identical to TRBD2. This CDR3 has 16 amino acids. V gave up 3 bases and J gave up 0 bases; unmatched junction bases: 6. From germline, CDR1 is MNHEY and CDR2 SMNVEV (reference sequence). CDR3: CASSFAGLVSTDTQYF. DNA of the CDR3: TGTGCCAGCAGTTTTGCCGGACTAGTAAGCACAGATACGCAGTATTTT.

This rearrangement joins TRBV11-2 to TRBJ1-1; 8 bases fit TRBD1. J gave up 11 bases and V 5 bases, and 10 bases lay outside the gene matches. The CDR3 spans 13 residues. Germline values: CDR1 SGHAT, CDR2 FQNNGV. CDR3 sequence: CASSAGRTGTAFF. The CDR3 DNA reads as TGTGCCAGCAGCGCGGGCCGGACAGGGACGGCTTTCTTT.

The chain employs TRBV27 and TRBJ1-1; D is undetermined. Germline-derived CDR1 and CDR2 are MNHEY and SMNVEV (reference sequence). The CDR3 has 11 amino acids. With 1 base removed from V and 7 bases from J, the gap between germline ends came to 4 bases. CDR3 protein: CASSLLSEAFF. The CDR3 DNA sequence: TGTGCCAGCAGTTTATTGAGTGAAGCTTTCTTT.

This chain uses TRBV10-3 with TRBJ2-2; 13 bases align to TRBD2. There are 16 residues in the CDR3. The V segment lost 5 bases and the J segment 1 base; nucleotides outside the gene matches: 1. Germline lookup yields CDR1 ENHRY and CDR2 SYGVKD. For the CDR3, the DNA is TGTGCCATCAGTTGGACTAGCGGGAGGAACACCGGGGAGCTGTTTTTT. It encodes CAISWTSGRNTGELFF.

This chain uses TRBV6-1 with TRBJ2-7, with 7 bases aligning to TRBD1. Per germline, CDR1 MNHNS and CDR2 SASEGT. This CDR3 region has 12 residues. V was pared by 7 bases and J by 4 bases, with 4 bases of the junction left unmatched. The chain's CDR3 is CASTGTEYEQYF. The CDR3 region has the DNA TGTGCCAGCACCGGGACAGAATACGAGCAGTACTTC.

The chain carries TRBV7-3 and TRBJ2-1, with TRBD2 identical over 10 bases. This CDR3 region has 15 residues. CDR1 is SGHTA, CDR2 FQGTGA, per germline. Trimming at V came to 0 bases and at J to 8 bases, leaving 4 bases not matched to a gene. CDR3 sequence (DNA): TGTGCCAGCAGCTTAACCAGCGGGAGGGCCCATGAGCAGTTCTTC. It specifies CASSLTSGRAHEQFF.

The gene calls are TRBV19 and TRBJ2-7, with D maybe TRBD1 (6 bases). The CDR3 sequence is 14 residues long. V dropped 3 bases and J dropped 2 bases, with 11 bases sitting between them. The germline V gene has CDR1 LNHDA and CDR2 SQIVND (reference sequence). The CDR3 reads CASSIRTETYEQYF. The DNA for the CDR3 is TGTGCCAGTAGTATCCGGACAGAAACCTACGAGCAGTACTTC.

In its sample, this clone was seen a few times. The CDR3 sequence: CASGAATSYEQYF. The CDR3 nucleotides are TGTGCCAGCGGCGCGGCAACGTCCTACGAGCAGTACTTC. The chain carries TRBV25-1 and TRBJ2-7; D is ambiguous. Germline V gene lookup returns CDR1 MGHDK and CDR2 SYGVNS. This CDR3 has 13 amino acids. Trimming took 8 bases from V and 1 from J, leaving 12 bases between them.

This clone occurred once. This chain uses TRBV27 with TRBJ2-7, with 8 nucleotides matching TRBD1. Germline V CDR1 and CDR2: MNHEY, SMNVEV (reference sequence). With 4 bases clipped from V and 2 bases from J, the junction kept 10 bases outside the gene matches. The CDR3 extends over 16 amino acids. The CDR3 coding sequence is TGTGCCAGCAGTTCGTTTAAACAGGGGGATCCCTACGAGCAGTACTTC. This translates into CASSSFKQGDPYEQYF.

This clone was picked up a small number of times. The CDR3 nucleotides are TGCGCCAGCAGTGAGGGACAGGACACAGATACGCAGTATTTT. It yields the protein CASSEGQDTDTQYF. The chain couples TRBV10-1 to TRBJ2-3; 7 nucleotides align to TRBD1. Germline CDR1 is WNHNN and CDR2 is SYGVQD (reference sequence). The trim removed 2 bases at V and 2 bases at J, leaving 1 base unmatched. This CDR3 spans 14 amino acids.

The rearrangement links TRBV28 to TRBJ2-1, with 7 bases fitting TRBD2. Germline V gene lookup returns CDR1 MDHEN and CDR2 SYDVKM. J lost 0 bases, V lost 6 bases, and 17 bases had no gene match. CDR3 size: 19 residues. The CDR3 DNA sequence: TGTGCCAGCAGCTCTCTGGCGGGAGCCCTCTATGGCTCCTACAATGAGCAGTTCTTC. Its translation is CASSSLAGALYGSYNEQFF.

Concerning this clone: Relative to the germline gene, one junction end is altered; a read error may explain this. The J gene is TRBJ1-2, the V gene TRBV30; D is uncertain. Germline values: CDR1 GTSNPN, CDR2 SVGIG (reference sequence). This CDR3 comprises 12 residues. CDR3 sequence (DNA): TGTGCCTGGAGTGTTGGCCGGGTAGGCTACCCCTTC. This gives the protein CAWSVGRVGYPF.